This T cell receptor beta chain is from a study of shared clonotypes between healthy human individuals. The method was immunoSEQ multiplex PCR; TCRdb's version includes in-frame clones alone and lacks a portion of them. This sample has hundreds of thousands of clones, with 73% found just once. Germline V gene lookup returns CDR1 PRHDT and CDR2 FYEKMQ (reference sequence). V was pared by 3 bases and J by 3 bases, with 5 bases of the junction left unmatched. The CDR3 loop spans 14 amino acids. This chain joins TRBV13 and TRBJ2-7; 7 positions agree with TRBD2. Sequencing was done on a sample of memory CD4+ T cells sorted from blood. Subset in this sample: CD45RA-negative fraction. The TCR originated in a woman aged 30 to 39 in good health. Here the CDR3 reads CASSFGLGGYEQYF. CDR3 nucleotide sequence: TGTGCCAGCAGCTTCGGACTAGGAGGCTACGAGCAGTACTTC. Full variable domain (missing parts from reference TRBV13 and TRBJ2-7): AAGVIQSPRHLIKEKRETATLKCYPIPRHDTVYWYQQGPGQDPQFLISFYEKMQSDKGSIPDRFSAQQFSDYHSELNMSSLELGDSALYFCASSFGLGGYEQYFGPGTRLTVT.